These 11 T cell receptor beta chains originate from one sample sequenced in a study of response to subunit inactivated influenza vaccine (dated by TCRdb to 2017 to 2018). Sample time point, as interpreted from the label and publication: approximately 47 days after influenza vaccine administration. Library preparation employed RT-PCR. The sequencer listed for this sample is Illumina HiSeq 2500. TCRdb applied fastp at Q25 and MiXCR to the public reads, then kept only in-frame beta chains. Entries are consolidated by CDR3 protein sequence, retaining the most common genes and DNA. The sample table holds about 480,000 distinct CDR3 sequences, of which 10% to 11% were seen once. The top ten clonotypes cover over 9.5% of the sample. The sample in question was PBMCs from blood, obtained 45 days after vaccination. The receptors stem from a man aged 50 to 60 who received an inactivated influenza vaccine. Donor details come from another sample of the same person, matched by shared clones.

The V and J genes are TRBV20-1 and TRBJ2-1; D might be TRBD2 (5 bases). The germline V and J ends were trimmed by 5 bases and 0 bases, with 11 bases remaining between them. The CDR3 sequence is 14 residues long. The germline V gene has CDR1 DFQATT and CDR2 SNEGSKA (reference sequence). In nucleotides, the CDR3 is TGCAGTGCTCCCCGAGGAGGCTCCTACAATGAGCAGTTCTTC. Protein sequence: CSAPRGGSYNEQFF.

This clonotype occurred a few times. The chain recombines TRBV6-2 or TRBV6-3 with TRBJ2-2; 7 bases are shared with TRBD2. Unmatched junction bases numbered 9, after V lost 8 bases and J lost 6 bases. CDR3 length: 14 amino acids. From germline, CDR1 is MNHEY and CDR2 SVGEGT. DNA of the CDR3: TGTGCCAGCGGGCGACTAGCCCAAGCCGGGGAGCTGTTTTTT. This encodes CASGRLAQAGELFF.

As concerns this clonotype: The junction and the germline gene differ at one end; a read error may be behind it. The chain uses TRBV14 and TRBJ2-2; D is perhaps TRBD1 or TRBD2 (5 bases each). Germline CDR1 and CDR2: SGHDN and FVKESK. This CDR3 contains 15 residues. The CDR3 nucleotides are TGTGCCAGCAGTCATTACACTTCAGGGTCCGGGGACCTGTTTTTT. Its translation: CASSHYTSGSGDLFF.

This clonotype came up many times. The V gene is TRBV20-1, the J gene TRBJ2-2; no definite D call. Germline loops: CDR1 DFQATT, CDR2 SNEGSKA (reference sequence). The CDR3 has 12 residues. DNA for the CDR3: TGCGCCGGGTCGTCGAACACCGGGGAGCTGTTTTTT. This codes for CAGSSNTGELFF.

The chain has TRBV29-1 and TRBJ2-1, with no clear D. V was cut by 1 base and J by 4 bases, with 11 bases left in between. CDR3 size: 14 residues. From germline, CDR1 is SQVTM and CDR2 ANQGSEA. The CDR3 nucleotides read TGCAGCGTTGAAGGGGAAACTTCATACAATGAGCAGTTCTTC. It encodes CSVEGETSYNEQFF.

The chain links TRBV6-1 to TRBJ2-7; D possibly uses TRBD1 or TRBD2 (5 bases each). CDR1 and CDR2 from the germline V gene are MNHNS and SASEGT. This CDR3 comprises 14 residues. V lost 2 bases to trimming and J lost 5 bases, with 13 bases between them. The CDR3 DNA reads TGTGCCAGCAGTGAAACCGGGACGTCAAACGAGCAGTACTTC. Its translation is CASSETGTSNEQYF.

This clonotype was picked up many times. The gene calls are TRBV20-1 and TRBJ1-1; D unresolved. The germline V and J ends were trimmed by 4 bases and 0 bases, with 15 bases remaining between them. Germline V gene lookup returns CDR1 DFQATT and CDR2 SNEGSKA (reference sequence). CDR3 size: 15 residues. The CDR3 here is CSATQKGRMNTEAFF. In DNA form, the CDR3 reads TGCAGTGCTACACAGAAAGGACGGATGAACACTGAAGCTTTCTTT.

This rearrangement joins TRBV7-8 to TRBJ2-5; D tentatively reads TRBD1 or TRBD2 (5 bases each). Looked up from germline, CDR1 is SGHVS and CDR2 is FQNEAQ. V lost 2 bases and J 5 bases, leaving 12 bases between the germline ends. The CDR3 is 14 residues long. CDR3: CASSLHTWGETQYF. Here the CDR3 DNA reads TGTGCCAGCAGCTTACATACCTGGGGGGAGACCCAGTACTTC.

This clonotype showed up many times. V is TRBV4-3 and J is TRBJ2-2; D could derive from TRBD1 or TRBD2 (5 bases each). This CDR3 has 16 residues. The germline gives CDR1 LGHNA, CDR2 YSLEER. V lost 0 bases, J lost 7 bases, and 15 bases lay in between. For the CDR3, the DNA is TGCGCCAGCAGCCAAGATCCTACAGGAGGAGGCGGGGAGCTGTTTTTT. As protein: CASSQDPTGGGGELFF.

The chain uses TRBV5-1 and TRBJ2-5; 12 bases map to TRBD2. This CDR3 contains 15 residues. The ends lost 4 bases at V and 3 bases at J; junction bases unmatched: 4. Germline CDR1 is SGHRS and CDR2 is YFSETQ. In DNA form, the CDR3 reads TGCGCCAGCAGCGATCGACTAGCGGGAGAAGAGACCCAGTACTTC. It codes for CASSDRLAGEETQYF.

The gene calls are TRBV12-2 and TRBJ2-5; TRBD2 reflects the table's D call only, with no check against the DNA. TRBV12-2 is designated a pseudogene. The CDR3 extends over 13 amino acids. CDR3 amino acids: CARRPGLKETQYF. As DNA, the CDR3 is TGTGCAAGAAGACCGGGACTTAAAGAGACCCAGTACTTC.